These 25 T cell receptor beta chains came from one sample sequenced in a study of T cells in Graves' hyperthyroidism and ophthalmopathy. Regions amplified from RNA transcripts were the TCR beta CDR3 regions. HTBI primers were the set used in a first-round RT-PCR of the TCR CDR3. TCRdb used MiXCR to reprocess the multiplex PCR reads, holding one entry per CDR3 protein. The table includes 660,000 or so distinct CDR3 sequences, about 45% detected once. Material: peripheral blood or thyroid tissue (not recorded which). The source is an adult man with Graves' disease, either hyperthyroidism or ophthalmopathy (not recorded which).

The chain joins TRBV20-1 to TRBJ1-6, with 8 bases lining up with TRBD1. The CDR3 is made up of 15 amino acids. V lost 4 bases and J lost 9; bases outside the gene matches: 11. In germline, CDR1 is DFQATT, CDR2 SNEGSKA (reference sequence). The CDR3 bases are TGCAGTGCTATTGAGAACGGGACAGGCGGTTCACCCCTCCACTTT. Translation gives CSAIENGTGGSPLHF.

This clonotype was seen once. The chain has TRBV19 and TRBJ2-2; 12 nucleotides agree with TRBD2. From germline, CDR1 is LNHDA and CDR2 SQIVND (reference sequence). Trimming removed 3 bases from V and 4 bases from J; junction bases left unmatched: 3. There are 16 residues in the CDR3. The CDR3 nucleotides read TGTGCCAGTAGTATGACTAGCGGGAGAATCACCGGGGAGCTGTTTTTT. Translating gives CASSMTSGRITGELFF.

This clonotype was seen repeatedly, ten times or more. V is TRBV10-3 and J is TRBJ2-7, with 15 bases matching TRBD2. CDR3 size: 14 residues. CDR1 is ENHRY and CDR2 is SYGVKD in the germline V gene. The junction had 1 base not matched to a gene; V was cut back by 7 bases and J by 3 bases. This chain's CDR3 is CAIKGLAGGYEQYF. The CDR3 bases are TGTGCCATCAAGGGACTAGCGGGAGGCTACGAGCAGTACTTC.

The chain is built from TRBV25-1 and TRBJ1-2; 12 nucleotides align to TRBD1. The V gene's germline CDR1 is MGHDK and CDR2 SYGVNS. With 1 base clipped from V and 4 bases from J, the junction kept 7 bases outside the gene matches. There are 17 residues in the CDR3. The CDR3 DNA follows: TGTGCCAGCAGTGAATTAGAGGGGACAGGGGGCCCCTATGGCTACACCTTC. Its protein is CASSELEGTGGPYGYTF.

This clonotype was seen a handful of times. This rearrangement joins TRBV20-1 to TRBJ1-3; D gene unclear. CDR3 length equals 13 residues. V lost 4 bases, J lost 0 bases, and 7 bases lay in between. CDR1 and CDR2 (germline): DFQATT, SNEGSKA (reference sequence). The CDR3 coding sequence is TGCAGTGCTAACCGGGGCTCTGGAAACACCATATATTTT. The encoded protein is CSANRGSGNTIYF.

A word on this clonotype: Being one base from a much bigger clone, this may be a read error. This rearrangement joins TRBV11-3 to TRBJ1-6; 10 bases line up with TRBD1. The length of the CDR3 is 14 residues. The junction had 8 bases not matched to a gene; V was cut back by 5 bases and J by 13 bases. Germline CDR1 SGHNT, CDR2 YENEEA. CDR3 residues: CASSLLTGGRPLHF. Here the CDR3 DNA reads TGTGCCAGCAGCCTCTTGACAGGGGGCCGTCCCCTCCACTTT. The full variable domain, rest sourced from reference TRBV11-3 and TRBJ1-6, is EAGVVQSPRYKIIEKKQPVAFWCNPISGHNTLYWYLQNLGQGPELLIRYENEEAVDDSQLPKDRFSAERLKGVDSTLKIQPAELGDSAVYLCASSLLTGGRPLHFGNGTRLTVT.

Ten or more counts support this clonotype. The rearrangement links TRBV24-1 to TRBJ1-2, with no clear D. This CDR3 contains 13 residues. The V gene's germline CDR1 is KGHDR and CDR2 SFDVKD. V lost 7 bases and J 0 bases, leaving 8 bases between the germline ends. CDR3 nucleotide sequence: TGTGCCACCAGAGATCGGGCTAACTATGGCTACACCTTC. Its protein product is CATRDRANYGYTF.

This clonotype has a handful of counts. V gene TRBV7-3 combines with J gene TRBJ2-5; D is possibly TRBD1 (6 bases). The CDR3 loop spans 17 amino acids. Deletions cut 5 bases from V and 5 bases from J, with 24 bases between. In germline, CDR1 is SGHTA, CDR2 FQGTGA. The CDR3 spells CASSQDAVAGARETQYF. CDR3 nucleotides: TGTGCCAGCAGCCAAGACGCCGTGGCAGGGGCCAGGGAGACCCAGTACTTC. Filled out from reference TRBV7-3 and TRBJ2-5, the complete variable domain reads GAGVSQTPSNKVTEKGKYVELRCDPISGHTALYWYRQSLGQGPEFLIYFQGTGAADDSGLPNDRFFAVRPEGSVSTLKIQRTERGDSAVYLCASSQDAVAGARETQYFGPGTRLLVL.

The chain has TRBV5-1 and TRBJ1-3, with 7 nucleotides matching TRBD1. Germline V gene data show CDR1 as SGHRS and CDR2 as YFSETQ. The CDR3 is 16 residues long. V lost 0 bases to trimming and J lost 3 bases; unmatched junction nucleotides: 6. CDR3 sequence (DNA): TGCGCCAGCAGCTTGGAGACCGGGACAGTTGGAAACACCATATATTTT. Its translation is CASSLETGTVGNTIYF. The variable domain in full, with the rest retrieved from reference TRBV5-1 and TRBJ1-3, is KAGVTQTPRYLIKTRGQQVTLSCSPISGHRSVSWYQQTPGQGLQFLFEYFSETQRNKGNFPGRFSGRQFSNSRSEMNVSTLELGDSALYLCASSLETGTVGNTIYFGEGSWLTVV.

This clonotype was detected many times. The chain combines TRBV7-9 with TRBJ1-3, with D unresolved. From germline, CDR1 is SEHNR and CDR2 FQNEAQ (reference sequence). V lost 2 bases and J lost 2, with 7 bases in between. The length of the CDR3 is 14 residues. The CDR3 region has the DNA TGTGCCAGCAGCTTAATCGGGGCTGGAAACACCATATATTTT. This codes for CASSLIGAGNTIYF.

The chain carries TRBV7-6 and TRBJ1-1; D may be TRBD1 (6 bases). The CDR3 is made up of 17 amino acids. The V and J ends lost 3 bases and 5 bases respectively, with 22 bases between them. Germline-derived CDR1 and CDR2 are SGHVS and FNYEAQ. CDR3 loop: CASSFAGPRGVGTEAFF. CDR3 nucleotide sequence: TGTGCCAGCAGCTTCGCCGGGCCAAGGGGGGTAGGGACTGAAGCTTTCTTT.

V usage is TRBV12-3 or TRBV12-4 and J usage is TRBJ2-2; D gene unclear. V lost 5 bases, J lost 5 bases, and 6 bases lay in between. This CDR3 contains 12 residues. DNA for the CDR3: TGTGCCAGCAGTCAGATGACCGGGGAGCTGTTTTTT. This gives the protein CASSQMTGELFF.

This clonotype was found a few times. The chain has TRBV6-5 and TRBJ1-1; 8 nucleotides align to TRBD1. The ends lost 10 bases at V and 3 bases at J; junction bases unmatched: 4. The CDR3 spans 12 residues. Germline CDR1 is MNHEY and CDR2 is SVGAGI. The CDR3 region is CATRQGYTEAFF. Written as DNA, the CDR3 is TGTGCCACGCGACAGGGGTACACTGAAGCTTTCTTT.

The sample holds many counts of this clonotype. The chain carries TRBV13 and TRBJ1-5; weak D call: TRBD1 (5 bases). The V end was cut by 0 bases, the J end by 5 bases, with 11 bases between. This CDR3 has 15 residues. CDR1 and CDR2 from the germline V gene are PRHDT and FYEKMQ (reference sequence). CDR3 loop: CASSLGKQAHQPQHF. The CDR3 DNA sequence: TGTGCCAGCAGCTTAGGGAAACAGGCCCATCAGCCCCAGCATTTT.

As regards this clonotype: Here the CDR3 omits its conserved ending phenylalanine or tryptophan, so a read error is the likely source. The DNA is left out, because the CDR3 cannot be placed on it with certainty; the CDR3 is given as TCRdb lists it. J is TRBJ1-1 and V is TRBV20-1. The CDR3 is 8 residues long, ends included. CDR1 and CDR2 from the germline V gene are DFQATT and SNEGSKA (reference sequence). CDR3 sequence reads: CSARDLRL.

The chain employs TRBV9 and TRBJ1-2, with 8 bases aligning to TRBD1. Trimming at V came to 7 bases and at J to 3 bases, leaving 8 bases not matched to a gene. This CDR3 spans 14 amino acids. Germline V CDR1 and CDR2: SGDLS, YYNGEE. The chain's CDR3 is CASSRTGLDYGYTF. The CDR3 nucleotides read TGTGCCAGCTCACGGACAGGGTTGGACTATGGCTACACCTTC.

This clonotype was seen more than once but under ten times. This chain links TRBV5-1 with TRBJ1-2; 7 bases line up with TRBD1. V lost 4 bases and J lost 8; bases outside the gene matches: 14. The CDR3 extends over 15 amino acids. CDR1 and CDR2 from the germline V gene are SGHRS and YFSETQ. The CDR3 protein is CASSPGRTGGGGYTF. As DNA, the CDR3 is TGCGCCAGCAGCCCCGGAAGGACAGGCGGGGGGGGCTACACCTTC.

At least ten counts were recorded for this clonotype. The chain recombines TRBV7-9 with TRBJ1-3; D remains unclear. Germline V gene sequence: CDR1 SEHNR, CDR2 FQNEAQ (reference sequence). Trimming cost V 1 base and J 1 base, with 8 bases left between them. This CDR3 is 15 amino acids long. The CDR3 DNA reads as TGTGCCAGCAGCTTAGGAGGGTCGTCTGGAAACACCATATATTTT. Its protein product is CASSLGGSSGNTIYF.

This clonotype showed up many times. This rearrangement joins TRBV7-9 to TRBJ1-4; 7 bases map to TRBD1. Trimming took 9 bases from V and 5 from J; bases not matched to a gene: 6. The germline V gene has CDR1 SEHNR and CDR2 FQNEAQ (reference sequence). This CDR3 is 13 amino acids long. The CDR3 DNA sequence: TGTGCCAGTGAGGGACAGTCAAATGAAAAACTGTTTTTT. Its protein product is CASEGQSNEKLFF.

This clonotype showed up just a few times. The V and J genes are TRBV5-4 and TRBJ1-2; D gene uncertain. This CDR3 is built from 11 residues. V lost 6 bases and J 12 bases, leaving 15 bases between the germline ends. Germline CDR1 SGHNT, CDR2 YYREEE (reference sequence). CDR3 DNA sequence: TGTGCCAGCAAATTCGGTGGGGTAGACACCTTC. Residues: CASKFGGVDTF.

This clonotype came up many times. The CDR3 protein is CSADRGKAEAFF. The CDR3 DNA is TGCAGTGCTGACAGGGGAAAGGCTGAAGCTTTCTTT. The J gene is TRBJ1-1, the V gene TRBV20-1, with 8 bases fitting TRBD1. The germline CDR1 and CDR2 sequences are DFQATT and SNEGSKA (reference sequence). There are 12 residues in the CDR3. V shed 5 bases and J 6 bases; nucleotides not matched to a gene: 5.

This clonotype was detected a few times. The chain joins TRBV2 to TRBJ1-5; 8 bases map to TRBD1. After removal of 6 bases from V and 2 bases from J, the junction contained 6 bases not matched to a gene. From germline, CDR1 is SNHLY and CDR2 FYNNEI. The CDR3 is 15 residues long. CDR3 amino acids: CASSDDRGGNQPQHF. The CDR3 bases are TGTGCCAGCAGCGATGACAGGGGTGGCAATCAGCCCCAGCATTTT.

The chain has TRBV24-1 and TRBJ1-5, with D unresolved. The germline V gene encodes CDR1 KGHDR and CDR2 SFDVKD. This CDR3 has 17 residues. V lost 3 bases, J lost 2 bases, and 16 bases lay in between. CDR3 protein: CATSDRRADFGNQPQHF. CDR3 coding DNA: TGTGCCACCAGTGATCGACGGGCTGATTTCGGCAATCAGCCCCAGCATTTT.

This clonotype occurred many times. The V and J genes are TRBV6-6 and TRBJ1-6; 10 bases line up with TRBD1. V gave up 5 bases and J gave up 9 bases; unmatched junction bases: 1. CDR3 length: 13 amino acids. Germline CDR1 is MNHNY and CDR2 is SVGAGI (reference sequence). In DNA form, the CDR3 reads TGTGCCAGCAGTCGGGACAGGGGTTCACCCCTCCACTTT. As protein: CASSRDRGSPLHF.

The CDR3 DNA reads TGCAGCAACAGTAGGCCGTACTATGGCTACACCTTC. Encoded protein: CSNSRPYYGYTF. The chain recombines TRBV29-1 with TRBJ1-2; D is unresolved. The CDR3 has 12 residues. V lost 8 bases to trimming and J lost 3 bases, with 13 bases between them. Germline V gives CDR1 SQVTM, CDR2 ANQGSEA.